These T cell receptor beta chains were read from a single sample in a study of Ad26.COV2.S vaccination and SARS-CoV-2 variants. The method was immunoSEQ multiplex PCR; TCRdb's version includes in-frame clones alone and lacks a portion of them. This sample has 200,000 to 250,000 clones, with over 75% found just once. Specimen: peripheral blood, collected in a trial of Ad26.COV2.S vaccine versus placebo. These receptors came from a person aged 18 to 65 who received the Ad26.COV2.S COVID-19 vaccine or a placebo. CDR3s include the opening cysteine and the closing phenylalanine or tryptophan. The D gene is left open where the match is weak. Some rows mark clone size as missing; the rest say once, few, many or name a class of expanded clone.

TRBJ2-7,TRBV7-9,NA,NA,CASSRVRSQYF,TGTGCCAGCAGCCGGGTTAGGTCGCAGTACTTC
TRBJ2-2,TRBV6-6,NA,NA,CASTEAGRTGELFF,TGTGCCAGCACCGAAGCGGGTCGAACCGGGGAGCTGTTTTTT
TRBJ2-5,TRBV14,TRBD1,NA,CASSLPDRGNWWETQYF,TGTGCCAGCAGCCTACCCGACAGGGGCAATTGGTGGGAGACCCAGTACTTC
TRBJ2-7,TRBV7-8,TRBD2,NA,CASSLDVGLAGLAEQYF,TGTGCCAGCAGCTTAGACGTGGGACTAGCGGGATTGGCCGAGCAGTACTTC
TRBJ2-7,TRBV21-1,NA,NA,CASSSRTGSSYEQYF,TGTGCCAGCAGCTCTCGGACAGGGTCTTCCTACGAGCAGTACTTC
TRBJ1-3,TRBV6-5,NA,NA,CASRSGSHSGNTIYF,TGTGCCAGCAGATCCGGGTCGCACTCTGGAAACACCATATATTTT
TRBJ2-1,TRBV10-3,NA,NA,CVISIADEQFF,TGTGTCATCAGTATCGCCGATGAGCAGTTCTTC
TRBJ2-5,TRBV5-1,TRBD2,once,CASRAGTSGEPQETQYF,TGCGCCAGCAGGGCCGGGACTAGCGGAGAGCCTCAAGAGACCCAGTACTTC
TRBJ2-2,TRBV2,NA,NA,CASSAGTGNTGELFF,TGTGCCAGCAGCGCCGGGACGGGGAACACCGGGGAGCTGTTTTTT
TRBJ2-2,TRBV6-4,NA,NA,CASSDRLTGELFF,TGTGCCAGCAGTGACCGTTTGACCGGGGAGCTGTTTTTT
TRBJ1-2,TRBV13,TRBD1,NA,CASSLGGGGAALDYTF,TGTGCCAGCAGCTTAGGGGGAGGGGGCGCGGCACTCGACTACACCTTC
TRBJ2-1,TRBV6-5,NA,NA,CASSYSGGYNEQFF,TGTGCCAGCAGTTACTCCGGGGGTTACAATGAGCAGTTCTTC
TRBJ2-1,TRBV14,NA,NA,CASSHGPLGPLTGNEQFF,TGTGCCAGCAGCCATGGGCCATTGGGGCCATTAACGGGGAATGAGCAGTTCTTC
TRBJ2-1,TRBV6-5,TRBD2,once,CASSRPGLAHNEQFF,TGTGCCAGCAGCCGACCGGGACTAGCCCACAATGAGCAGTTCTTC
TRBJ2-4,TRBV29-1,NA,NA,CSVLYGNIQYF,TGCAGCGTCCTATACGGGAACATTCAGTACTTC
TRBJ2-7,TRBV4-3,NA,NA,CASSQEANGSDEQYF,TGCGCCAGCAGCCAAGAGGCAAACGGGAGTGACGAGCAGTACTTC
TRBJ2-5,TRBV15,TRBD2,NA,CATSGLLAAAETQYF,TGTGCCACCAGTGGGTTACTAGCGGCTGCAGAGACCCAGTACTTC
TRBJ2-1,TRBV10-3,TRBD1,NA,CAITAGGPYNEQFF,TGTGCCATCACCGCAGGGGGCCCATACAATGAGCAGTTCTTC
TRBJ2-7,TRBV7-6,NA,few,CASRLDPSSYEQYF,TGTGCCAGCAGGTTAGACCCCTCCTCCTACGAGCAGTACTTC
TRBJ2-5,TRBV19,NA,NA,CASSIAPRQETQYF,TGTGCCAGTAGTATAGCCCCGCGGCAAGAGACCCAGTACTTC
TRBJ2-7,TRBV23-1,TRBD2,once,CAGPGKRGLAYEQYF,TGCGCCGGCCCAGGCAAGCGGGGGTTAGCCTACGAGCAGTACTTC
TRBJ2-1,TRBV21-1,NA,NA,CASSKATRGETYNEQFF,TGTGCCAGCAGCAAGGCCACTCGCGGGGAGACCTACAATGAGCAGTTCTTC
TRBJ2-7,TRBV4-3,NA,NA,CASSQELGGYEQYF,TGCGCCAGCAGCCAAGAACTAGGAGGCTACGAGCAGTACTTC
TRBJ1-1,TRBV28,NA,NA,CASSLINVNTEAFF,TGTGCCAGCAGTTTAATTAATGTCAACACTGAAGCTTTCTTT
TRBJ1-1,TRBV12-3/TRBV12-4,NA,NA,CASGFDLNTEAFF,TGTGCCAGCGGGTTCGATTTGAACACTGAAGCTTTCTTT
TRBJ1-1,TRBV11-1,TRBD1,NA,CASSQGQGLNTEAFF,TGTGCCAGCAGCCAGGGACAGGGGCTGAACACTGAAGCTTTCTTT
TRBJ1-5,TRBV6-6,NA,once,CASSYGVRNQPQHF,TGTGCCAGCAGTTACGGGGTCCGCAATCAGCCCCAGCATTTT
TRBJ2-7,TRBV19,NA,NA,CASSNQQGSEQYF,TGTGCCAGTAGTAACCAACAGGGCAGCGAGCAGTACTTC
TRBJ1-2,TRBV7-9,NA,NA,CASSLRGVRISNYGYTF,TGTGCCAGCAGCTTAAGGGGGGTAAGAATAAGTAACTATGGCTACACCTTC
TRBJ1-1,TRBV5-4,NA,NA,CATGVTGMNTEAFF,TGTGCCACCGGGGTCACAGGGATGAACACTGAAGCTTTCTTT
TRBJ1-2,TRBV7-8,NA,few,CASSFRAGLQNGYTF,TGTGCCAGCAGCTTTAGGGCAGGGCTGCAAAATGGCTACACCTTC
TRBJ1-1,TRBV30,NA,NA,CAWGIYTEAFF,TGTGCCTGGGGGATTTACACTGAAGCTTTCTTT
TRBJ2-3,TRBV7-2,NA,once,CASTPDGRGTDTQYF,TGTGCCAGCACCCCGGACGGGAGAGGCACAGATACGCAGTATTTT
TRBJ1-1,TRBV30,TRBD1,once,CACLDRGGYTEAFF,TGTGCCTGCCTTGACAGGGGGGGGTACACTGAAGCTTTCTTT
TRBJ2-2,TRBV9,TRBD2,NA,CASSVGGGTGELFF,TGTGCCAGCAGCGTCGGCGGGGGCACCGGGGAGCTGTTTTTT
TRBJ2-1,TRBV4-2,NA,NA,CASSQGGNEQFF,TGTGCCAGCAGCCAAGGGGGAAATGAGCAGTTCTTC